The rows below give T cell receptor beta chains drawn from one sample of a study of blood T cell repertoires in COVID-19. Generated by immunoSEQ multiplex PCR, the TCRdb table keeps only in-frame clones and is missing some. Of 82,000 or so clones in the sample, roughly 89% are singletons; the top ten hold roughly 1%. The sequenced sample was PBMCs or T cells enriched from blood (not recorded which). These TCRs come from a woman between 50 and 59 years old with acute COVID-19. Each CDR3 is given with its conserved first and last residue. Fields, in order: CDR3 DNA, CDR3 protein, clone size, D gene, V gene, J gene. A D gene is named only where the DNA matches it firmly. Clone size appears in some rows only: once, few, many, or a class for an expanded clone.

DNA: TGCGCCAGCAGCTTTGGGGGCATTAGCACAGATACGCAGTATTTT
CDR3: CASSFGGISTDTQYF
size: NA
D: NA
V: TRBV5-1
J: TRBJ2-3

DNA: TGCGCCAGCAGTGAGGCGATAGCGGGAGGGCAAGATACGCAGTATTTT
CDR3: CASSEAIAGGQDTQYF
size: NA
D: TRBD2
V: TRBV10-2
J: TRBJ2-3

DNA: TGTGCCAGTAGTAGCGGGACAGCCAGCAATCAGCCCCAGCATTTT
CDR3: CASSSGTASNQPQHF
size: NA
D: TRBD1
V: TRBV19
J: TRBJ1-5

DNA: TGTGCCAGCAGCTTGCAGCAGGGGGCTTACTACGAGCAGTACTTC
CDR3: CASSLQQGAYYEQYF
size: NA
D: TRBD1
V: TRBV7-2
J: TRBJ2-7

DNA: TGTGCCAGCAGTCTACAGGGTTCGGGGTTCTTC
CDR3: CASSLQGSGFF
size: once
D: NA
V: TRBV12-3/TRBV12-4
J: TRBJ2-1

DNA: TGTGCCTGGAGTTCCGACTGGCCGGGAGTCATGGGGCAGTATTTT
CDR3: CAWSSDWPGVMGQYF
size: NA
D: NA
V: TRBV30
J: TRBJ2-3

DNA: TGTGCCAGCAGTTCCGGGAGGGGCAGGTCGCCCGAGCAGTACTTC
CDR3: CASSSGRGRSPEQYF
size: NA
D: TRBD2
V: TRBV6-5
J: TRBJ2-7

DNA: TGTGCCAGCAGCTTGATAGCGGGATCGGGAAACATTCAGTACTTC
CDR3: CASSLIAGSGNIQYF
size: NA
D: TRBD2
V: TRBV5-6
J: TRBJ2-4

DNA: TGTGCCACCCGTATGAACTTGGACAATGAGCAGTTCTTC
CDR3: CATRMNLDNEQFF
size: NA
D: NA
V: TRBV24-1
J: TRBJ2-1

DNA: TGTGCCAGTAGTACTAGACAGGGAAACTACACCTTC
CDR3: CASSTRQGNYTF
size: NA
D: TRBD1
V: TRBV19
J: TRBJ1-2

DNA: TGTGCCAGTAGGAATCCGGGACAGGGTTACGGCAATCAGCCCCAGCATTTT
CDR3: CASRNPGQGYGNQPQHF
size: NA
D: TRBD1
V: TRBV19
J: TRBJ1-5

DNA: TGTGCCAGCAGCTTACTAGCGGGTAGCTACAATGAGCAGTTCTTC
CDR3: CASSLLAGSYNEQFF
size: NA
D: TRBD2
V: TRBV7-6
J: TRBJ2-1

DNA: TGCGCCAGCAGACTGGACAGGGGTGACACCGGGGAGCTGTTTTTT
CDR3: CASRLDRGDTGELFF
size: NA
D: TRBD1
V: TRBV5-1
J: TRBJ2-2

DNA: TGTGCCAGCAGTTTAGAGGGTCCTGTTGCGAGGCCCCTCCACTTT
CDR3: CASSLEGPVARPLHF
size: few
D: NA
V: TRBV28
J: TRBJ1-6

DNA: TGTGCCAGCAGTTTGGGGGGACAGGGCCCCGAGCAGTACTTC
CDR3: CASSLGGQGPEQYF
size: few
D: TRBD1
V: TRBV6-5
J: TRBJ2-7

DNA: TGTGCCATCGGGGCAGGGGGTGAAGCTTTCTTT
CDR3: CAIGAGGEAFF
size: NA
D: TRBD1
V: TRBV10-3
J: TRBJ1-1

DNA: TGTGCCAGCTCACTAAGACTAGCCGGCACAGATACGCAGTATTTT
CDR3: CASSLRLAGTDTQYF
size: NA
D: TRBD2
V: TRBV18
J: TRBJ2-3